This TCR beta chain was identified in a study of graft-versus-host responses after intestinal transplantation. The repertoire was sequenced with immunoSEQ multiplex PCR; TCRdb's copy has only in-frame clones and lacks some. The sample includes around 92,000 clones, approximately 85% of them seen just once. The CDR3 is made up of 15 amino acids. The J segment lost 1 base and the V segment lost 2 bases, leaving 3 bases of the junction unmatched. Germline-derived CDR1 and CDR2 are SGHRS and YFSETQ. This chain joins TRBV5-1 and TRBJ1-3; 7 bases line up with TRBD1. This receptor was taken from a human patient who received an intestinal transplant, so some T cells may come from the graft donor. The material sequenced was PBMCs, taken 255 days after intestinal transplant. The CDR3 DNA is TGCGCCAGCAGCTTAGGACAGGAGTCTGGAAACACCATATATTTT. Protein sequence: CASSLGQESGNTIYF. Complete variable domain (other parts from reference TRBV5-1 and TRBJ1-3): KAGVTQTPRYLIKTRGQQVTLSCSPISGHRSVSWYQQTPGQGLQFLFEYFSETQRNKGNFPGRFSGRQFSNSRSEMNVSTLELGDSALYLCASSLGQESGNTIYFGEGSWLTVV.